A selection of T cell receptor beta chains follows, all from one sample in a study of cytomegalovirus exposure and HLA in healthy donors. TCRdb keeps only in-frame clones here, not all; method: immunoSEQ multiplex PCR. The sample holds 69,000 or so clones, 74% seen once. The sequenced sample consisted of PBMCs. These receptors all come from a woman in her fifties or sixties in good health and CMV-seropositive. Each CDR3 is given with its conserved first and last residue. A D gene is named only where the DNA matches it firmly. Clone size, where shown, is once, few, many, or a class for clones that have expanded.

d_call: NA; clone_size: NA; v_call: TRBV5-4; j_call: TRBJ2-1; cdr3_aa: CASSSMDNEQFF; cdr3_nt: TGTGCCAGCAGCAGCATGGACAATGAGCAGTTCTTC
d_call: NA; clone_size: few; v_call: TRBV7-8; j_call: TRBJ2-7; cdr3_aa: CASSLGEGSSYEQYF; cdr3_nt: TGTGCCAGCAGCTTAGGCGAGGGCAGCTCCTACGAGCAGTACTTC
d_call: TRBD2; clone_size: NA; v_call: TRBV5-8; j_call: TRBJ2-5; cdr3_aa: CASSSGLAGQETQYF; cdr3_nt: TGTGCCAGCAGCTCCGGACTAGCGGGCCAAGAGACCCAGTACTTC
d_call: NA; clone_size: NA; v_call: TRBV5-8; j_call: TRBJ1-2; cdr3_aa: CAGTRPTGTAIPRDYGYTF; cdr3_nt: TGTGCCGGCACCAGGCCAACCGGGACTGCCATCCCAAGGGACTATGGCTACACCTTC
d_call: NA; clone_size: NA; v_call: TRBV20-1; j_call: TRBJ2-3; cdr3_aa: CSAPRDTQYF; cdr3_nt: TGCAGTGCGCCCAGAGATACGCAGTATTTT
d_call: TRBD2; clone_size: NA; v_call: TRBV7-9; j_call: TRBJ2-2; cdr3_aa: CASSLTSGGNTGELFF; cdr3_nt: TGTGCCAGCAGCTTAACTAGCGGGGGGAACACCGGGGAGCTGTTTTTT
d_call: NA; clone_size: NA; v_call: TRBV27; j_call: TRBJ1-2; cdr3_aa: CASSFRGGYGYTF; cdr3_nt: TGTGCCAGCAGTTTCAGGGGCGGCTATGGCTACACCTTC
d_call: NA; clone_size: NA; v_call: TRBV2; j_call: TRBJ1-2; cdr3_aa: CASSEGQIYGYTF; cdr3_nt: TGTGCCAGCAGTGAAGGACAGATCTATGGCTACACCTTC
d_call: NA; clone_size: NA; v_call: TRBV27; j_call: TRBJ2-7; cdr3_aa: CASSLVGAYEQYF; cdr3_nt: TGTGCCAGCAGTTTGGTGGGAGCGTACGAGCAGTACTTC
d_call: TRBD2; clone_size: once; v_call: TRBV5-1; j_call: TRBJ2-1; cdr3_aa: CASARVRAGDVEQFF; cdr3_nt: TGCGCCAGCGCTCGGGTCCGGGCGGGAGATGTTGAGCAGTTCTTC
d_call: NA; clone_size: NA; v_call: TRBV4-1; j_call: TRBJ1-6; cdr3_aa: CASSQEVVQSSYNSPLHF; cdr3_nt: TGCGCCAGCAGCCAAGAGGTAGTACAGAGCTCCTATAATTCACCCCTCCACTTT
d_call: TRBD1; clone_size: NA; v_call: TRBV7-8; j_call: TRBJ2-7; cdr3_aa: CASRTGTGGGEQYF; cdr3_nt: TGTGCCAGCAGGACCGGGACAGGGGGCGGCGAGCAGTACTTC
d_call: TRBD1; clone_size: once; v_call: TRBV5-1; j_call: TRBJ1-1; cdr3_aa: CASSFSPGQGNTEAFF; cdr3_nt: TGCGCCAGCAGCTTCTCTCCGGGACAGGGGAACACTGAAGCTTTCTTT
d_call: NA; clone_size: NA; v_call: TRBV25-1; j_call: TRBJ1-1; cdr3_aa: CASSGPWGGTEAFF; cdr3_nt: TGTGCCAGCAGTGGTCCGTGGGGAGGCACTGAAGCTTTCTTT
d_call: NA; clone_size: few; v_call: TRBV6-6; j_call: TRBJ2-7; cdr3_aa: CACSEGNYEQYF; cdr3_nt: TGTGCCTGTTCTGAGGGAAACTACGAGCAGTACTTC
d_call: TRBD1; clone_size: NA; v_call: TRBV2; j_call: TRBJ1-5; cdr3_aa: CASTPGGQGVGGNQPQHF; cdr3_nt: TGTGCCAGCACTCCAGGGGGACAGGGCGTAGGAGGCAATCAGCCCCAGCATTTT
d_call: NA; clone_size: NA; v_call: TRBV6-5; j_call: TRBJ1-5; cdr3_aa: CASSSQGGGNQPQHF; cdr3_nt: TGTGCCAGCAGTTCGCAGGGTGGAGGCAATCAGCCCCAGCATTTT
d_call: NA; clone_size: NA; v_call: TRBV30; j_call: TRBJ1-2; cdr3_aa: CAWGQYNYGYTF; cdr3_nt: TGTGCCTGGGGGCAGTATAACTATGGCTACACCTTC
d_call: TRBD1; clone_size: NA; v_call: TRBV18; j_call: TRBJ1-1; cdr3_aa: CASSLLDRDTEAFF; cdr3_nt: TGTGCCAGCTCACTCCTAGACAGGGACACTGAAGCTTTCTTT
d_call: NA; clone_size: NA; v_call: TRBV10-1; j_call: TRBJ2-7; cdr3_aa: CATSPGTYEQYF; cdr3_nt: TGCGCCACCTCTCCGGGGACCTACGAGCAGTACTTC
d_call: TRBD1; clone_size: few; v_call: TRBV2; j_call: TRBJ1-5; cdr3_aa: CASSEDRADYQPQHF; cdr3_nt: TGTGCCAGCAGTGAGGACAGGGCTGATTATCAGCCCCAGCATTTT
d_call: TRBD2; clone_size: NA; v_call: TRBV5-1; j_call: TRBJ2-3; cdr3_aa: CASSLSSGGQADTQYF; cdr3_nt: TGCGCCAGCAGCCTGTCCTCGGGGGGGCAAGCAGATACGCAGTATTTT
d_call: TRBD1; clone_size: NA; v_call: TRBV30; j_call: TRBJ1-3; cdr3_aa: CAWSVHRGLGNTIYF; cdr3_nt: TGTGCCTGGAGTGTACATAGGGGGCTGGGAAACACCATATATTTT
d_call: NA; clone_size: NA; v_call: TRBV5-4; j_call: TRBJ1-1; cdr3_aa: CASSPYQGRNTEAFF; cdr3_nt: TGTGCCAGCAGCCCCTACCAGGGCAGGAACACTGAAGCTTTCTTT
d_call: NA; clone_size: few; v_call: TRBV14; j_call: TRBJ1-3; cdr3_aa: CASSQGSGISSGNTIYF; cdr3_nt: TGTGCCAGCAGCCAAGGATCAGGGATAAGCTCTGGAAACACCATATATTTT
d_call: NA; clone_size: NA; v_call: TRBV4-2; j_call: TRBJ1-2; cdr3_aa: CASSPSPDTPGHGYTF; cdr3_nt: TGTGCCAGCAGCCCTTCACCCGACACCCCCGGTCATGGCTACACCTTC
d_call: TRBD1; clone_size: few; v_call: TRBV11-1; j_call: TRBJ1-5; cdr3_aa: CASSPGTGHNQPQHF; cdr3_nt: TGTGCCAGCAGCCCCGGGACAGGGCACAATCAGCCCCAGCATTTT
d_call: NA; clone_size: NA; v_call: TRBV5-6; j_call: TRBJ1-2; cdr3_aa: CASRGRGIYGYTF; cdr3_nt: TGTGCCAGCAGAGGAAGGGGAATCTATGGCTACACCTTC
d_call: NA; clone_size: NA; v_call: TRBV9; j_call: TRBJ2-5; cdr3_aa: CASSVVGGQETQYF; cdr3_nt: TGTGCCAGCAGCGTAGTCGGGGGCCAAGAGACCCAGTACTTC
d_call: NA; clone_size: NA; v_call: TRBV28; j_call: TRBJ1-1; cdr3_aa: CASSLDGVTEAFF; cdr3_nt: TGTGCCAGCAGTCTAGACGGGGTTACTGAAGCTTTCTTT
d_call: TRBD1; clone_size: once; v_call: TRBV5-1; j_call: TRBJ2-2; cdr3_aa: CASSSWTGTGELFF; cdr3_nt: TGCGCCAGCAGCTCATGGACAGGGACCGGGGAGCTGTTTTTT
d_call: TRBD2; clone_size: NA; v_call: TRBV25-1; j_call: TRBJ2-3; cdr3_aa: CASEGSLAGRDTQYF; cdr3_nt: TGTGCCAGCGAGGGGAGTCTAGCGGGAAGGGATACGCAGTATTTT
d_call: TRBD1; clone_size: few; v_call: TRBV4-2; j_call: TRBJ2-6; cdr3_aa: CASSQEGQGLISGANVLTF; cdr3_nt: TGTGCCAGCAGCCAAGAGGGACAGGGATTAATTTCTGGGGCCAACGTCCTGACTTTC
d_call: NA; clone_size: NA; v_call: TRBV19; j_call: TRBJ2-2; cdr3_aa: CASSRTGLNTGELFF; cdr3_nt: TGTGCCAGTAGTAGAACGGGACTGAACACCGGGGAGCTGTTTTTT
d_call: NA; clone_size: NA; v_call: TRBV19; j_call: TRBJ1-1; cdr3_aa: CASSPRGYTEAFF; cdr3_nt: TGTGCCAGTAGTCCGAGGGGGTACACTGAAGCTTTCTTT
d_call: NA; clone_size: NA; v_call: TRBV11-3; j_call: TRBJ1-1; cdr3_aa: CASSPGQSNTEAFF; cdr3_nt: TGTGCCAGCAGCCCAGGACAGTCGAACACTGAAGCTTTCTTT
d_call: NA; clone_size: few; v_call: TRBV2; j_call: TRBJ2-5; cdr3_aa: CASKREETQYF; cdr3_nt: TGTGCCAGCAAGCGGGAAGAGACCCAGTACTTC
d_call: TRBD2; clone_size: NA; v_call: TRBV9; j_call: TRBJ2-1; cdr3_aa: CASSGGLAEGEQFF; cdr3_nt: TGTGCCAGCAGCGGGGGACTAGCGGAGGGTGAGCAGTTCTTC
d_call: TRBD1; clone_size: NA; v_call: TRBV5-1; j_call: TRBJ1-6; cdr3_aa: CASSSDRGHNSPLHF; cdr3_nt: TGCGCCAGCAGCTCTGACAGGGGACATAATTCACCCCTCCACTTT
d_call: TRBD1; clone_size: once; v_call: TRBV12-5; j_call: TRBJ2-2; cdr3_aa: CASGLATGASTGELFF; cdr3_nt: TGTGCTAGTGGTTTGGCGACAGGGGCGAGCACCGGGGAGCTGTTTTTT
d_call: TRBD2; clone_size: NA; v_call: TRBV30; j_call: TRBJ2-1; cdr3_aa: CAWRSTSGTNNEQFF; cdr3_nt: TGTGCCTGGAGATCGACTAGCGGGACGAACAATGAGCAGTTCTTC
d_call: NA; clone_size: NA; v_call: TRBV6-4; j_call: TRBJ1-6; cdr3_aa: CASSESPGSPLHF; cdr3_nt: TGTGCCAGCAGTGAATCACCCGGGTCACCCCTCCACTTT
d_call: TRBD1; clone_size: NA; v_call: TRBV6-5; j_call: TRBJ1-1; cdr3_aa: CASSYRGLTEAFF; cdr3_nt: TGTGCCAGCAGTTACAGGGGGCTCACTGAAGCTTTCTTT
d_call: NA; clone_size: NA; v_call: TRBV5-6; j_call: TRBJ2-7; cdr3_aa: CASSLGTGLYYEQYF; cdr3_nt: TGTGCCAGCAGCTTGGGGACTGGGCTGTACTACGAGCAGTACTTC
d_call: NA; clone_size: NA; v_call: TRBV6-5; j_call: TRBJ1-1; cdr3_aa: CASSPGGWPEAFF; cdr3_nt: TGTGCCAGCAGCCCGGGGGGGTGGCCTGAAGCTTTCTTT
d_call: TRBD2; clone_size: NA; v_call: TRBV5-1; j_call: TRBJ2-5; cdr3_aa: CASSLGLAGVYQETQYF; cdr3_nt: TGCGCCAGCAGCTTGGGACTAGCGGGGGTCTACCAAGAGACCCAGTACTTC
d_call: NA; clone_size: NA; v_call: TRBV10-3; j_call: TRBJ1-4; cdr3_aa: CAIREESREKLFF; cdr3_nt: TGTGCCATCAGGGAGGAATCCCGGGAAAAACTGTTTTTT